What follows are 26 T cell receptor beta chains derived from one specimen sequenced in a study of blood T cell repertoires in COVID-19. Clones were sequenced by immunoSEQ multiplex PCR, and TCRdb holds only the in-frame ones, with some missing. The sample contains about 230,000 clones, approximately 84% of which appear only once. Specimen: peripheral blood. The source of these receptors is a man between 45 and 60 years old with COVID-19, enrolled during active disease.

The V call is TRBV12-2, the J call TRBJ2-2; the table's TRBD2 call for D was not verified on the DNA. TRBV12-2 is listed as a pseudogene. The CDR3 has 22 amino acids. The CDR3 sequence is CASRSGTGPGLAGGRDTGELFF. The CDR3 DNA reads as TGTGCAAGTCGCTCAGGGACAGGTCCCGGACTAGCGGGGGGGCGGGACACCGGGGAGCTGTTTTTT.

The chain employs TRBV27 and TRBJ1-2; 9 nucleotides align to TRBD1. V was pared by 6 bases and J by 4 bases, with 9 bases of the junction left unmatched. CDR3 length equals 15 residues. Germline CDR1 MNHEY, CDR2 SMNVEV (reference sequence). This CDR3 is CASSRRPDRGYGYTF. DNA for the CDR3: TGTGCCAGCAGCCGAAGACCGGACAGGGGCTATGGCTACACCTTC.

This clone was seen once. The chain carries TRBV28 and TRBJ2-7; D uncertain. The germline V gene encodes CDR1 MDHEN and CDR2 SYDVKM. The V gene lost 3 bases and the J gene lost 3 bases, with 12 bases spanning the gap. The CDR3 consists of 14 residues. CDR3 sequence reads: CASSFLQNHYEQYF. In DNA, the CDR3 is TGTGCCAGCAGTTTCTTACAGAACCACTACGAGCAGTACTTC.

The CDR3 sequence: CASSSPGQTTDTQYF. The CDR3 bases are TGTGCCAGCAGTAGTCCGGGACAGACAACAGATACGCAGTATTTT. The chain has TRBV6-5 and TRBJ2-3, with TRBD1 matching 7 bases. The CDR3 totals 15 residues. Trimming at V came to 5 bases and at J to 3 bases, leaving 8 bases not matched to a gene. In germline, CDR1 is MNHEY, CDR2 SVGAGI.

The V call is TRBV7-6, the J call TRBJ1-4; tentatively, D is TRBD1 (5 bases). Deletions cut 0 bases from V and 3 bases from J, with 11 bases between. CDR1 and CDR2 from the germline V gene are SGHVS and FNYEAQ. The CDR3 totals 16 residues. This CDR3 is CASSLAQAGSNEKLFF. The CDR3 DNA follows: TGTGCCAGCAGCTTAGCGCAAGCAGGGTCTAATGAAAAACTGTTTTTT.

This rearrangement joins TRBV10-2 to TRBJ1-5; 8 positions match TRBD1. Germline CDR1 reads WSHSY; CDR2 reads SAAADI. V trimming: 9 bases; J trimming: 5 bases; junction bases outside the gene matches: 3. The CDR3 spans 12 residues. The CDR3 spells CASTGGDQPQHF. The DNA for the CDR3 is TGCGCCAGTACAGGGGGTGATCAGCCCCAGCATTTT.

The chain is built from TRBV2 and TRBJ1-3, with 7 bases lining up with TRBD1. In germline, CDR1 is SNHLY, CDR2 FYNNEI. Trimming took 6 bases from V and 0 from J; bases not matched to a gene: 2. The CDR3 is made up of 14 amino acids. CDR3: CASRGQLSGNTIYF. CDR3 in DNA: TGTGCCAGCAGGGGACAGCTCTCTGGAAACACCATATATTTT.

This chain joins TRBV5-1 and TRBJ2-7; 8 bases agree with TRBD1. J gave up 2 bases and V 3 bases, and 7 bases lay outside the gene matches. The germline V gene encodes CDR1 SGHRS and CDR2 YFSETQ. The CDR3 is made up of 15 amino acids. This CDR3 is CASSSRQGQAYEQYF. The CDR3 DNA sequence: TGCGCCAGCAGCTCCCGGCAGGGACAGGCCTACGAGCAGTACTTC.

The chain links TRBV2 to TRBJ2-1, with D perhaps TRBD2 (6 bases). Germline loops: CDR1 SNHLY, CDR2 FYNNEI. The germline V and J ends were trimmed by 8 bases and 10 bases, with 18 bases remaining between them. The CDR3 contains 13 residues. CDR3 sequence (DNA): TGTGCCAGCGAGGCGGGGTCCCTGGGGGAGCAGTTCTTC. This gives the protein CASEAGSLGEQFF.

This chain connects TRBV19 to TRBJ1-2; D is undetermined. The germline gives CDR1 LNHDA, CDR2 SQIVND (reference sequence). V shed 5 bases and J shed 10 bases, with 11 bases lying between them. This CDR3 has 11 residues. The DNA for the CDR3 is TGTGCCAGTAGTTACTACACGAACTACACCTTC. Translating it yields CASSYYTNYTF.

The chain carries TRBV6-5 and TRBJ2-5, with 7 bases fitting TRBD2. The ends lost 0 bases at V and 3 bases at J; junction bases unmatched: 1. CDR1 is MNHEY and CDR2 is SVGAGI in the germline V gene. The CDR3 spans 14 residues. Written as DNA, the CDR3 is TGTGCCAGCAGTTACTCTACTAGCGAAGAGACCCAGTACTTC. This translates into CASSYSTSEETQYF.

The chain is built from TRBV30 and TRBJ2-5; D possibly corresponds to TRBD2 (7 bases). The CDR3 covers 14 residues. Looked up from germline, CDR1 is GTSNPN and CDR2 is SVGIG (reference sequence). V was pared by 2 bases and J by 1 base, with 11 bases between. CDR3 nucleotide sequence: TGTGCCTGGAGTCTGGGGGGGGCCCAAGAGACCCAGTACTTC. Translated: CAWSLGGAQETQYF.

CDR3 sequence: CAINDKWGVQYNEQFF. DNA of the CDR3: TGTGCCATCAACGACAAGTGGGGAGTCCAATACAATGAGCAGTTCTTC. The chain combines TRBV10-3 with TRBJ2-1; possible D gene TRBD2, 5 bases. CDR1 ENHRY and CDR2 SYGVKD come from the germline V gene. This CDR3 spans 16 amino acids. The ends were cut back, 7 bases at V and 4 bases at J, with 20 bases in the middle.

V usage is TRBV3-1 (or the pseudogene TRBV3-2) and J usage is TRBJ2-1; 7 bases fit TRBD2. The V segment lost 3 bases and the J segment 0 bases; nucleotides outside the gene matches: 5. Per germline, CDR1 LGHDT and CDR2 YNNKEL (reference sequence). This CDR3 has 16 residues. The CDR3 reads CASSHKAGSSYNEQFF. The CDR3 coding sequence is TGTGCCAGCAGCCACAAAGCGGGGAGCTCCTACAATGAGCAGTTCTTC.

The rearrangement links TRBV7-2 to TRBJ2-2, with 10 positions matching TRBD2. This CDR3 has 16 residues. V was pared by 2 bases and J by 4 bases, with 4 bases of the junction left unmatched. Germline V gives CDR1 SGHTA, CDR2 FQGNSA. CDR3 coding DNA: TGTGCCAGCAGCTTACTAGCGGGGGTTGGCACCGGGGAGCTGTTTTTT. It codes for CASSLLAGVGTGELFF.

The CDR3 loop is CASSPQGLSDTQYF. CDR3 nucleotide sequence: TGTGCCAGCTCACCACAGGGGTTATCAGATACGCAGTATTTT. The V call is TRBV18, the J call TRBJ2-3, with a weak D call TRBD1 (5 bases). V dropped 1 base and J dropped 4 bases, with 9 bases sitting between them. Germline assignment: CDR1 KGHSH and CDR2 LQKENI. The length of the CDR3 is 14 residues.

The chain has TRBV7-2 and TRBJ2-2; 7 bases fit TRBD1. CDR3 length: 14 residues. Per germline, CDR1 SGHTA and CDR2 FQGNSA. Unmatched junction bases numbered 2, after V lost 3 bases and J lost 4 bases. CDR3 residues: CASSFDRATGELFF. The CDR3 nucleotides read TGTGCCAGCAGCTTTGACAGGGCCACCGGGGAGCTGTTTTTT.

In this sample, this clone turned up once. The chain joins TRBV28 to TRBJ1-5, with 9 positions matching TRBD1. The CDR3 extends over 13 amino acids. Germline CDR1 is MDHEN and CDR2 is SYDVKM. With 6 bases clipped from V and 7 bases from J, the junction kept 4 bases outside the gene matches. The CDR3 region is CASRGDRVQPQHF. The CDR3 DNA is TGTGCCAGCAGAGGGGACAGGGTCCAGCCCCAGCATTTT.

The genes are TRBV10-3 and TRBJ2-7, with D possibly matching TRBD2 (7 bases). This CDR3 has 14 residues. Germline V lookup: CDR1 ENHRY, CDR2 SYGVKD. The V end lost 7 bases, the J end lost 2 bases, and 15 bases lay between the germline ends. CDR3 nucleotides: TGTGCCATCACGGGGGGCGGGAACCCCTACGAGCAGTACTTC. Protein sequence: CAITGGGNPYEQYF.

The chain joins TRBV29-1 to TRBJ1-4, with 8 bases fitting TRBD1. After removal of 5 bases from V and 0 bases from J, the junction contained 5 bases not matched to a gene. CDR1 and CDR2 from the germline V gene are SQVTM and ANQGSEA. This CDR3 comprises 15 residues. CDR3 amino acids: CSVTGTGTTNEKLFF. In DNA, the CDR3 is TGCAGCGTTACCGGGACAGGAACAACTAATGAAAAACTGTTTTTT.

The CDR3 DNA reads as TGTGCCAGCAGGGCCGCGACAGGGGTCTATGGCTACACCTTC. Translation gives CASRAATGVYGYTF. The chain links TRBV6-5 to TRBJ1-2, with TRBD1 identical over 8 bases. The CDR3 is made up of 14 amino acids. From germline, CDR1 is MNHEY and CDR2 SVGAGI. V gave up 6 bases and J gave up 4 bases; unmatched junction bases: 7.

This chain uses TRBV18 with TRBJ2-7; 11 positions match TRBD1. Germline CDR1 KGHSH, CDR2 LQKENI. This CDR3 is built from 16 residues. The junction had 5 bases not matched to a gene; V was cut back by 4 bases and J by 0 bases. Here the CDR3 DNA reads TGTGCCAGCTCACGGGACAGGGGGTTTACCTCCTACGAGCAGTACTTC. This translates into CASSRDRGFTSYEQYF.

This clone appeared a single time. The chain uses TRBV2 and TRBJ1-6, with D unresolved. The CDR3 covers 15 residues. V was clipped by 5 bases and J by 1 base, with 9 bases between them. In germline, CDR1 is SNHLY, CDR2 FYNNEI. The CDR3 nucleotides read TGTGCCAGCAGTTCTGATACTTCCTATAATTCACCCCTCCACTTT. Translated: CASSSDTSYNSPLHF.

V is TRBV10-3 and J is TRBJ2-6; 11 bases fit TRBD1. V gave up 3 bases and J gave up 1 base; unmatched junction bases: 2. This CDR3 has 17 residues. In germline, CDR1 is ENHRY, CDR2 SYGVKD. The CDR3 protein is CAISDRDRGSGANVLTF. CDR3 nucleotides: TGTGCCATCAGTGACCGGGACAGGGGGTCTGGGGCCAACGTCCTGACTTTC.

The rearrangement links TRBV5-1 to TRBJ1-5; D remains ambiguous. Trimming cost V 0 bases and J 0 bases, with 7 bases left between them. The CDR3 totals 15 residues. CDR1 is SGHRS and CDR2 is YFSETQ in the germline V gene. The CDR3 DNA reads TGCGCCAGCAGCTTGGCCGGTGGTAGCAATCAGCCCCAGCATTTT. Amino acid sequence: CASSLAGGSNQPQHF.

V usage is TRBV5-6 and J usage is TRBJ1-4; 7 bases line up with TRBD1. V shed 4 bases, J shed 5 bases, and the junction held 8 bases outside the gene matches. The CDR3 has 15 residues. Looked up from germline, CDR1 is SGHDT and CDR2 is YYEEEE. CDR3 sequence: CASSATGAGNEKLFF. CDR3 in DNA: TGTGCCAGCAGCGCAACAGGGGCGGGCAATGAAAAACTGTTTTTT.